This passage covers 9 T cell receptor beta chains from one sample sequenced in a study of TIL therapy for anti-PD-1-resistant metastatic lung cancer. The time point denotes: pre-treatment sample, taken before nivolumab and TIL therapy. The immunoSEQ assay was v3. Repertoires were generated with immunoSEQ multiplex PCR, while TCRdb's copy carries only in-frame clones and drops some. Of about 55,000 clones listed, 75% to 90% were seen once; the top ten hold less than 3.5%. Sequencing was performed on blood, taken at baseline. Every receptor here comes from a person aged 25-85 years with non-small cell lung cancer.

The V and J genes are TRBV7-2 and TRBJ2-1; 9 positions agree with TRBD1. From germline, CDR1 is SGHTA and CDR2 FQGNSA. The CDR3 is 14 amino acids. V gave up 5 bases and J gave up 9 bases; unmatched junction bases: 8. The CDR3 sequence: CASSPRTGDSEQFF. In DNA, the CDR3 is TGTGCCAGCAGCCCCCGGACAGGGGACAGTGAGCAGTTCTTC. Drawing the rest from reference TRBV7-2 and TRBJ2-1, the complete variable domain is GAGVSQSPSNKVTEKGKDVELRCDPISGHTALYWYRQSLGQGLEFLIYFQGNSAPDKSGLPSDRFSAERTGGSVSTLTIQRTQQEDSAVYLCASSPRTGDSEQFFGPGTRLTVL.

The V and J genes are TRBV29-1 and TRBJ2-3, with a possible D match to TRBD1 (6 bases). The CDR3 runs 13 residues. Germline V gene sequence: CDR1 SQVTM, CDR2 ANQGSEA. V was trimmed by 4 bases and J by 3 bases, leaving 11 bases between them. CDR3 sequence (DNA): TGCAGCGTTGGCAGGGACACAACAGATACGCAGTATTTT. Protein product: CSVGRDTTDTQYF.

Relative to its sample, this clone is medium-sized. Other nucleotide sequences in the sample specify the same CDR3. The rearrangement uses TRBV9 and TRBJ2-7; TRBD1 agrees at 9 bases. The V and J ends lost 2 bases and 5 bases, in that order; junction bases with no gene match: 5. CDR1 and CDR2 from the germline V gene are SGDLS and YYNGEE. The CDR3 is 14 amino acids. The CDR3 region has the DNA TGTGCCAGCAGCGTCGGGACAGGGTCCGACGAGCAGTACTTC. As protein: CASSVGTGSDEQYF.

The chain joins TRBV2 to TRBJ2-3; 10 positions agree with TRBD2. J was trimmed by 4 bases and V by 5 bases; bases with no gene match: 6. Germline V CDR1 and CDR2: SNHLY, FYNNEI. The CDR3 loop spans 15 amino acids. The CDR3 coding sequence is TGTGCCAGCAGTTTCACTAGCGGGACCCCAGATACGCAGTATTTT. Encoded protein: CASSFTSGTPDTQYF.

The V gene is TRBV5-6, the J gene TRBJ2-5, with 9 bases that match TRBD1. V gave up 6 bases and J gave up 4 bases; unmatched junction bases: 10. From germline, CDR1 is SGHDT and CDR2 YYEEEE. This CDR3 region has 15 residues. CDR3 nucleotide sequence: TGTGCCAGCACCTCCACAGGGGGCTGGGGAGAGACCCAGTACTTC. Its translation: CASTSTGGWGETQYF.

In the case of this clone: One end of the junction is discordant with germline, which a read error may explain. The genes are TRBV18 and TRBJ2-7; D tentatively fits TRBD1 or TRBD2 (5 bases each). The CDR3 contains 15 residues. Per the germline V gene, CDR1 is KGHSH and CDR2 is LQKENI. The CDR3 DNA is TGTGCCAGCTCACCCCCGAGGGGCGGGCCTTTTTCCCGCAACTTC. Protein product: CASSPPRGGPFSRNF.

J is TRBJ2-7 and V is TRBV3-1 (or the pseudogene TRBV3-2); possibly TRBD1 or TRBD2 for D (5 bases each). The CDR3 sequence is 17 residues long. The germline V gene has CDR1 LGHDT and CDR2 YNNKEL (reference sequence). Deletions cut 0 bases from V and 0 bases from J, with 15 bases between. This chain's CDR3 is CASSQDLTGPYSYEQYF. The CDR3 coding sequence is TGTGCCAGCAGCCAAGATTTGACGGGACCCTACTCCTACGAGCAGTACTTC.

This chain uses TRBV6-5 with TRBJ2-5; tentatively, D is TRBD1 or TRBD2 (5 bases each). Per the germline V gene, CDR1 is MNHEY and CDR2 is SVGAGI. The CDR3 is made up of 15 amino acids. V lost 4 bases to trimming and J lost 5 bases, with 17 bases between them. The CDR3: CASSSKERGWETQYF. The CDR3 nucleotides are TGTGCCAGCAGTTCCAAAGAGAGGGGATGGGAGACCCAGTACTTC.

The chain couples TRBV20-1 to TRBJ1-5, with 8 bases fitting TRBD1. CDR1 is DFQATT and CDR2 is SNEGSKA in the germline V gene (reference sequence). Trimming cost V 7 bases and J 0 bases; bases outside gene matches: 17. This CDR3 has 18 residues. The CDR3 region is CSVSIPGQASNSNQPQHF. DNA for the CDR3: TGCAGTGTTAGTATTCCGGGACAGGCGTCAAATAGCAATCAGCCCCAGCATTTT.